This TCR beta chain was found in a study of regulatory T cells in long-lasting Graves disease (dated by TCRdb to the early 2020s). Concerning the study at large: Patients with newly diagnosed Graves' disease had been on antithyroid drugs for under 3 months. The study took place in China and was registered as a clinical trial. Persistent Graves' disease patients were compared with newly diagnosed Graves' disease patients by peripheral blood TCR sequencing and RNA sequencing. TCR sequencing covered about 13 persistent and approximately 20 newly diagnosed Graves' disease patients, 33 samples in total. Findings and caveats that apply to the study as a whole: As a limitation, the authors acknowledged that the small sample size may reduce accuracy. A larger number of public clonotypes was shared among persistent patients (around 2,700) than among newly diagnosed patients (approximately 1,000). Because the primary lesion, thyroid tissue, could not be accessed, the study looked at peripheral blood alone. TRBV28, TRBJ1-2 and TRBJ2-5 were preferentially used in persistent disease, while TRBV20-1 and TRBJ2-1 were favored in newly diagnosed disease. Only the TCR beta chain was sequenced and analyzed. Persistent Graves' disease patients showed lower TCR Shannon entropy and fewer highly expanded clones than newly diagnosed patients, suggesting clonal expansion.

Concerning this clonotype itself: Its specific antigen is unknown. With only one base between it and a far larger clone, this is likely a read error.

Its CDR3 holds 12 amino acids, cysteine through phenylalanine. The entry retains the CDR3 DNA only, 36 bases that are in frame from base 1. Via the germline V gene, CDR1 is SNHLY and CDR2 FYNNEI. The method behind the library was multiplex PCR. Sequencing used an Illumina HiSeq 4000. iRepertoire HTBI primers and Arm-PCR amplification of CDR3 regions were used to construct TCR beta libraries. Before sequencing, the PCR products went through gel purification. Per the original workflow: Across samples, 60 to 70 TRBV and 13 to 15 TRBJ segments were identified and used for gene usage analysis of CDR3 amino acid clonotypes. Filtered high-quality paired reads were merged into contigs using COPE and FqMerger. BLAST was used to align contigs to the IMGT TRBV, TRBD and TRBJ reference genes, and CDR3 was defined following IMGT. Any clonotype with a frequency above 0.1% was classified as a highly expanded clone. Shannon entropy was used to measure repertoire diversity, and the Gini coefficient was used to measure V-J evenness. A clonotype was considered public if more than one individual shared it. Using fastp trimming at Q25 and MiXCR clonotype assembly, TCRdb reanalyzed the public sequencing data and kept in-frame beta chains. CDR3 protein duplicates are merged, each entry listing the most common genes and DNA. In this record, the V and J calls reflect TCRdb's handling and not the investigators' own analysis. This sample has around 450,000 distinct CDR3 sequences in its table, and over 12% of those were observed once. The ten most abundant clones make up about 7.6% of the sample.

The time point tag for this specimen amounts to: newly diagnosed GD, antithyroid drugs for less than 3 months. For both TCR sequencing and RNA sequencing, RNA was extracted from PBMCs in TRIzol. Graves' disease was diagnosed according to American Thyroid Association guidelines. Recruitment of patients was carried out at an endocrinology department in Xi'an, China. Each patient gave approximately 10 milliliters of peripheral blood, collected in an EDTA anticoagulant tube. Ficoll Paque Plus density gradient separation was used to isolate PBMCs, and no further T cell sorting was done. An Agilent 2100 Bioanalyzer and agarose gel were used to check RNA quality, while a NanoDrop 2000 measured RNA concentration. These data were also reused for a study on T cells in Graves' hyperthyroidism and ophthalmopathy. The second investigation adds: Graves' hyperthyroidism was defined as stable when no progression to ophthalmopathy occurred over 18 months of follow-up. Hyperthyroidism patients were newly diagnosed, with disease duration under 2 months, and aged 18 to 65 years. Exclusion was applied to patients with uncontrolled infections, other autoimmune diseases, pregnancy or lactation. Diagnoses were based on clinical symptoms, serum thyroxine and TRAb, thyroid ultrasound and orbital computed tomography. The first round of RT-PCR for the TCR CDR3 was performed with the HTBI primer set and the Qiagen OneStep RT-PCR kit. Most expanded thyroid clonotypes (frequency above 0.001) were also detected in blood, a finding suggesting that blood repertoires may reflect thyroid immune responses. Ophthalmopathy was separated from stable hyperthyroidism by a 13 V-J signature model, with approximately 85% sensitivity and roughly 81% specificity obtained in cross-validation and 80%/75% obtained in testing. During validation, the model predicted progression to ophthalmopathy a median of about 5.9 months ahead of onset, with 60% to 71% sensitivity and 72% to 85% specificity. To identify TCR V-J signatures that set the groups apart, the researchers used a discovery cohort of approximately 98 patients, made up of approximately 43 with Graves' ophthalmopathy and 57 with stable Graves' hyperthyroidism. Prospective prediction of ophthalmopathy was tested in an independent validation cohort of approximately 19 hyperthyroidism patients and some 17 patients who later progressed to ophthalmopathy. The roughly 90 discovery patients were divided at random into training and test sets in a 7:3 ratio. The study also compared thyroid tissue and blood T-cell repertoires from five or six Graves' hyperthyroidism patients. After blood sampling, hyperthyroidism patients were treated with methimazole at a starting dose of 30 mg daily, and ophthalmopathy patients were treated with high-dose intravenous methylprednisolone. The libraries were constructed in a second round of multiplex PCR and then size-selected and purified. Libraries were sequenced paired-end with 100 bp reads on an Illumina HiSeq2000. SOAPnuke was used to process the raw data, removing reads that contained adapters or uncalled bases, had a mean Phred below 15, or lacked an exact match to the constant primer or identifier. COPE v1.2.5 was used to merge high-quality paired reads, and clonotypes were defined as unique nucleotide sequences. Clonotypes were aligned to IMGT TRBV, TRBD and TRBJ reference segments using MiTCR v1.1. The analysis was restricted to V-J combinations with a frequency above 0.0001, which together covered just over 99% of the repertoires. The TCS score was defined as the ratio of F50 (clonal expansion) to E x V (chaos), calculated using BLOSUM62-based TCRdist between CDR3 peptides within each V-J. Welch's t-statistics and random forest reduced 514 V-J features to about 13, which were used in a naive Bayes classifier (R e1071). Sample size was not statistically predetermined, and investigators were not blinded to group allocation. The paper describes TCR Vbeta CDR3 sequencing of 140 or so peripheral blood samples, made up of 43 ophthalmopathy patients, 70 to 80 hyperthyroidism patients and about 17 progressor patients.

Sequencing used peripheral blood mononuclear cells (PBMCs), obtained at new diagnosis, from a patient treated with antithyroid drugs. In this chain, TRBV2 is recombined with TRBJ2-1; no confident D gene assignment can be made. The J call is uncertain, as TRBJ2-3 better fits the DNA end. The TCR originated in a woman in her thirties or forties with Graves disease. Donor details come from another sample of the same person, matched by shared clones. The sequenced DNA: TGTGCCAGCAGGACCCGGACAGATACGCAGTATTTT. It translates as CASRTRTDTQYF.